These 30 T cell receptor beta chains came from one sample sequenced in a study of blood T cell repertoires in COVID-19. Assay: immunoSEQ multiplex PCR; the TCRdb copy retains only in-frame clones and omits some. Among around 190,000 clones, nearly 90% were seen once, and the ten largest hold 18%. Sequencing was performed on peripheral blood. The receptors originated from a man in his fifties with COVID-19, enrolled during active disease.

The chain links TRBV4-3 to TRBJ1-4; unclear D gene. V lost 1 base and J 4 bases, leaving 13 bases between the germline ends. The CDR3 length is 16 residues. Germline loops: CDR1 LGHNA, CDR2 YSLEER. Here the CDR3 DNA reads TGCGCCAGCAGCCAAGTGGGAGGCGGAGATAATGAAAAACTGTTTTTT. Its translation is CASSQVGGGDNEKLFF.

The V call is TRBV5-1, the J call TRBJ2-3; 9 bases match TRBD2. The CDR3 is 17 residues long. CDR1 SGHRS and CDR2 YFSETQ come from the germline V gene. V was clipped by 4 bases and J by 6 bases; unmatched bases: 15. The CDR3, as DNA: TGCGCCAGCAGCCCGAGGACTAGCGACAAGCGGCGGGATACGCAGTATTTT. Translated: CASSPRTSDKRRDTQYF.

To note about this clone: The same CDR3 can be traced to other DNA sequences in this sample. This rearrangement joins TRBV2 to TRBJ1-3; D possibly corresponds to TRBD1 (5 bases). The CDR3 consists of 13 residues. Between the trimmed V and J ends, which lost 6 bases and 0 bases, there was a span of 6 bases. Germline V CDR1 and CDR2: SNHLY, FYNNEI. CDR3 amino acids: CASRDSSGNTIYF. CDR3 in DNA: TGTGCCAGCAGAGACAGCTCTGGAAACACCATATATTTT. Supplemented by reference TRBV2 and TRBJ1-3, the full variable domain reads EPEVTQTPSHQVTQMGQEVILRCVPISNHLYFYWYRQILGQKVEFLVSFYNNEISEKSEIFDDQFSVERPDGSNFTLKIRSTKLEDSAMYFCASRDSSGNTIYFGEGSWLTVV.

The rearrangement joins TRBV5-1 to TRBJ1-3; 9 bases fit TRBD1. Germline lookup yields CDR1 SGHRS and CDR2 YFSETQ. V shed 7 bases and J 3 bases; nucleotides not matched to a gene: 8. The CDR3 runs to 15 residues. CDR3 in DNA: TGCGCCAGCTCGACAGGGGGTATGGTTGGAAACACCATATATTTT. Its translation is CASSTGGMVGNTIYF. Looking up the rest from reference TRBV5-1 and TRBJ1-3 gives the full variable domain: KAGVTQTPRYLIKTRGQQVTLSCSPISGHRSVSWYQQTPGQGLQFLFEYFSETQRNKGNFPGRFSGRQFSNSRSEMNVSTLELGDSALYLCASSTGGMVGNTIYFGEGSWLTVV.

A word on this clone: The identical CDR3 is also encoded by other nucleotide sequences in the sample. The gene calls are TRBV18 and TRBJ2-7, with TRBD2 matching over 7 bases. This CDR3 has 13 residues. Trimming at V came to 2 bases and at J to 7 bases, leaving 5 bases not matched to a gene. CDR1 and CDR2 (germline): KGHSH, LQKENI. The CDR3 DNA is TGTGCCAGCTCACCAAGGAGGGAGGGAGAGCAGTACTTC. Its translation: CASSPRREGEQYF.

This clone was seen just once. The V and J genes are TRBV7-6 and TRBJ2-7; 8 nucleotides agree with TRBD2. Per the germline V gene, CDR1 is SGHVS and CDR2 is FNYEAQ. This CDR3 comprises 15 residues. V was clipped by 2 bases and J by 0 bases; unmatched bases: 3. CDR3: CASSLTGTSSYEQYF. The CDR3 DNA is TGTGCCAGCAGCTTAACCGGGACTAGCTCCTACGAGCAGTACTTC.

CDR3: CASSPQSLAGNTDTQYF. The DNA of the CDR3 is TGTGCCAGCTCACCACAGTCACTAGCGGGGAACACAGATACGCAGTATTTT. This chain connects TRBV18 to TRBJ2-3; 10 bases map to TRBD2. V shed 1 base, J shed 2 bases, and the junction held 6 bases outside the gene matches. The germline CDR1 and CDR2 sequences are KGHSH and LQKENI. The CDR3 covers 17 residues.

The chain links TRBV30 to TRBJ2-5; TRBD2 is a possible D gene (7 bases). Germline values: CDR1 GTSNPN, CDR2 SVGIG (reference sequence). This CDR3 contains 13 residues. Trimming left V 4 bases short and J 6 bases short, with 15 bases between. CDR3 nucleotides: TGTGCCTGGAAAACCGGGGGGCTAAAGACCCAGTACTTC. Residues: CAWKTGGLKTQYF.

The chain has TRBV7-3 and TRBJ2-3, with D tentatively TRBD2 (5 bases). Trimming pared 2 bases from V and 5 bases from J, leaving 11 bases between. Germline values: CDR1 SGHTA, CDR2 FQGTGA. The CDR3 contains 14 residues. The CDR3 sequence is CASSLGLARDTQYF. The CDR3, as DNA: TGTGCCAGCAGCTTAGGGTTAGCGAGAGATACGCAGTATTTT. Variable domain in full (rest from reference TRBV7-3 and TRBJ2-3): GAGVSQTPSNKVTEKGKYVELRCDPISGHTALYWYRQSLGQGPEFLIYFQGTGAADDSGLPNDRFFAVRPEGSVSTLKIQRTERGDSAVYLCASSLGLARDTQYFGPGTRLTVL.

This clone was counted a single time. The gene calls are TRBV27 and TRBJ2-3, with 9 bases matching TRBD2. V lost 1 base to trimming and J lost 2 bases; unmatched junction nucleotides: 4. The CDR3 loop spans 16 amino acids. Germline lookup yields CDR1 MNHEY and CDR2 SMNVEV (reference sequence). The CDR3 sequence is CASSLFAGGITDTQYF. As DNA, the CDR3 is TGTGCCAGCAGTTTATTTGCGGGGGGGATCACAGATACGCAGTATTTT.

V usage is TRBV6-5 and J usage is TRBJ1-6; 7 bases match TRBD1. The CDR3 sequence is 14 residues long. J lost 5 bases, V lost 6 bases, and 4 bases had no gene match. CDR1 and CDR2 from the germline V gene are MNHEY and SVGAGI. The CDR3 here is CASRGQLNNSPLHF. The CDR3 coding sequence is TGTGCCAGCAGGGGACAGCTTAATAATTCACCCCTCCACTTT.

The chain joins TRBV2 to TRBJ2-2; possible D gene TRBD1, 5 bases. Trimming removed 9 bases from V and 5 bases from J, with 10 bases in between. The CDR3 extends over 12 amino acids. CDR1 SNHLY and CDR2 FYNNEI come from the germline V gene. The CDR3 reads CASQGLTGELFF. Written as DNA, the CDR3 is TGTGCCAGTCAGGGTTTGACCGGGGAGCTGTTTTTT.

V gene TRBV11-2 combines with J gene TRBJ1-2; D is ambiguous. CDR1 is SGHAT and CDR2 is FQNNGV in the germline V gene. CDR3 length: 14 amino acids. The germline V and J ends were trimmed by 2 bases and 2 bases, with 9 bases remaining between them. CDR3: CASSLTDSNYGYTF. The CDR3 nucleotides read TGTGCCAGCAGCTTAACGGACTCGAACTATGGCTACACCTTC.

This chain links TRBV11-2 with TRBJ2-3; 12 nucleotides agree with TRBD2. The V segment lost 1 base and the J segment 1 base; nucleotides outside the gene matches: 6. Per germline, CDR1 SGHAT and CDR2 FQNNGV. The CDR3 runs 18 residues. This CDR3 is CASSLGPSGRAGTDTQYF. Written as DNA, the CDR3 is TGTGCCAGCAGCTTAGGTCCTAGCGGGAGGGCCGGCACAGATACGCAGTATTTT. Supplemented by reference TRBV11-2 and TRBJ2-3, the full variable domain reads EAGVAQSPRYKIIEKRQSVAFWCNPISGHATLYWYQQILGQGPKLLIQFQNNGVVDDSQLPKDRFSAERLKGVDSTLKIQPAKLEDSAVYLCASSLGPSGRAGTDTQYFGPGTRLTVL.

V usage is TRBV7-2 and J usage is TRBJ2-1; 10 bases fit TRBD2. This CDR3 has 13 residues. CDR1 and CDR2 (germline): SGHTA, FQGNSA. J was trimmed by 15 bases and V by 2 bases; bases with no gene match: 7. In DNA, the CDR3 is TGTGCCAGCAGCTTATTAGCGGGGGGAGGCCTGTTCTTC. Translated, it gives CASSLLAGGGLFF.

This chain joins TRBV12-3 or TRBV12-4 and TRBJ1-2, with D possibly being TRBD1 (6 bases). CDR3 length: 12 residues. The V and J ends lost 4 bases and 8 bases respectively, with 11 bases between them. The CDR3 region has the DNA TGTGCCAGCAGTTCAACAGGGACCGGCTACACCTTC. This codes for CASSSTGTGYTF.

The CDR3 protein is CASNAGGLGTDTQYF. The CDR3 region has the DNA TGCGCCAGCAACGCGGGGGGGTTGGGCACAGATACGCAGTATTTT. The chain couples TRBV4-3 to TRBJ2-3; the match to TRBD2 covers 9 bases. The V segment lost 7 bases and the J segment 1 base; nucleotides outside the gene matches: 6. The CDR3 length is 15 residues. Germline-derived CDR1 and CDR2 are LGHNA and YSLEER.

Only a few counts were recorded for this clone. The J gene is TRBJ1-1, the V gene TRBV18; D not certain. The V end lost 8 bases, the J end lost 1 base, and 23 bases lay between the germline ends. The V gene's germline CDR1 is KGHSH and CDR2 LQKENI. The CDR3 is 17 residues long. CDR3 sequence: CASTPRAGTATNTEAFF. CDR3 in DNA: TGTGCCAGCACCCCCCGGGCGGGTACAGCAACGAACACTGAAGCTTTCTTT.

This chain connects TRBV27 to TRBJ2-7; 15 nucleotides align to TRBD2. V shed 6 bases, J shed 2 bases, and the junction held 14 bases outside the gene matches. In germline, CDR1 is MNHEY, CDR2 SMNVEV (reference sequence). The CDR3 covers 19 residues. The CDR3 here is CASRPIGLAGGPRPYEQYF. The DNA of the CDR3 is TGTGCCAGCAGACCAATTGGACTAGCGGGAGGGCCGAGGCCCTACGAGCAGTACTTC.

The chain is built from TRBV5-4 and TRBJ2-7; 9 nucleotides line up with TRBD2. Trimming at V came to 2 bases and at J to 7 bases, leaving 10 bases not matched to a gene. CDR1 SGHNT and CDR2 YYREEE come from the germline V gene (reference sequence). The CDR3 runs to 15 residues. The CDR3 nucleotides are TGTGCCAGCAGCTTCCAAATAGCGGGAGTAGAGGAGCAGTACTTC. It is translated as CASSFQIAGVEEQYF.

The rearrangement uses TRBV28 and TRBJ1-6, with 7 bases identical to TRBD1. This CDR3 is 15 amino acids long. CDR1 is MDHEN, CDR2 SYDVKM, per germline. After removal of 5 bases from V and 7 bases from J, the junction contained 8 bases not matched to a gene. CDR3 coding DNA: TGTGCCAGCAGTCCCAGGGGACAGAACAATTCACCCCTCCACTTT. Encoded protein: CASSPRGQNNSPLHF.

This rearrangement joins TRBV4-1 to TRBJ1-5, with TRBD1 as a possible D gene (5 bases). Germline V gene sequence: CDR1 MGHRA, CDR2 YSYEKL. The length of the CDR3 is 15 residues. V was clipped by 0 bases and J by 2 bases, with 8 bases between them. The CDR3 DNA reads as TGCGCCAGCAGCCAAGACGGGGGTCGCAATCAGCCCCAGCATTTT. Protein sequence: CASSQDGGRNQPQHF.

The chain carries TRBV11-1 and TRBJ2-1; no reliable D call. Trimming removed 5 bases at V and 8 bases at J, with 16 bases between. Germline CDR1 SGHAT, CDR2 FQDESV (reference sequence). The CDR3 runs to 14 residues. CDR3 sequence (DNA): TGTGCCAGCAGCCAAAGACGGAGCCCCCATGAGCAGTTCTTC. Residues: CASSQRRSPHEQFF.

This rearrangement joins TRBV10-3 to TRBJ1-5; no firm D call. Trimming removed 0 bases from V and 4 bases from J, with 4 bases in between. The length of the CDR3 is 13 residues. Germline lookup yields CDR1 ENHRY and CDR2 SYGVKD. The CDR3 here is CAISESRNQPQHF. Written as DNA, the CDR3 is TGTGCCATCAGTGAGTCGCGAAATCAGCCCCAGCATTTT.

The chain uses TRBV7-8 and TRBJ2-1; 8 bases line up with TRBD2. V lost 3 bases and J lost 4; bases outside the gene matches: 8. Germline CDR1 is SGHVS and CDR2 is FQNEAQ. This CDR3 has 16 residues. In nucleotides, the CDR3 is TGTGCCAGCAGCTTTAGCGGGGCTCGATGGTACAATGAGCAGTTCTTC. Translated, it gives CASSFSGARWYNEQFF.

This clone occurred once. This sequence joins TRBV12-3 or TRBV12-4 and TRBJ1-6, with no clear D. The CDR3 loop spans 12 amino acids. The V and J ends lost 6 bases and 10 bases respectively, with 10 bases between them. The CDR3 loop reads CASSIDRSPLHF. The CDR3 bases are TGTGCCAGCAGCATAGATAGATCACCCCTCCACTTT.

The chain employs TRBV29-1 and TRBJ2-3, with TRBD1 matching over 8 bases. Germline values: CDR1 SQVTM, CDR2 ANQGSEA. The CDR3 runs to 13 residues. V gave up 5 bases and J gave up 1 base; unmatched junction bases: 2. CDR3 amino acids: CSVQTGGTDTQYF. Here the CDR3 DNA reads TGCAGCGTTCAGACAGGGGGCACAGATACGCAGTATTTT.

Concerning this clone itself: Other DNA sequences in the same sample also yield this CDR3. For the CDR3, the DNA is TGTGCCAGCAGTAGACAGGGTGGGTCCTACGAGCAGTACTTC. Protein: CASSRQGGSYEQYF. V is TRBV6-5 and J is TRBJ2-7, with TRBD1 matching over 7 bases. Germline V gene lookup returns CDR1 MNHEY and CDR2 SVGAGI. This CDR3 is 14 amino acids long. Unmatched junction bases numbered 5, after V lost 5 bases and J lost 1 base.

The J gene is TRBJ2-7, the V gene TRBV30; D is possibly TRBD2 (5 bases). The CDR3 runs 11 residues. Trimming removed 1 base from V and 5 bases from J, with 6 bases in between. Germline V CDR1 and CDR2: GTSNPN, SVGIG (reference sequence). DNA of the CDR3: TGTGCCTGGAGTGCGGGGAACGAGCAGTACTTC. Its translation is CAWSAGNEQYF. The entire variable domain, with the rest obtained from reference TRBV30 and TRBJ2-7, is as follows: SQTIHQWPATLVQPVGSPLSLECTVEGTSNPNLYWYRQAAGRGLQLLFYSVGIGQISSEVPQNLSASRPQDRQFILSSKKLLLSDSGFYLCAWSAGNEQYFGPGTRLTVT.

The chain recombines TRBV19 with TRBJ2-1, with TRBD2 matching over 10 bases. Germline trimming cut 2 bases from V and 4 bases from J; bases unmatched to any gene: 5. This CDR3 spans 16 amino acids. Germline V gives CDR1 LNHDA, CDR2 SQIVND (reference sequence). CDR3: CASSISAGGRYNEQFF. DNA for the CDR3: TGTGCCAGTAGTATATCAGCGGGGGGGCGGTACAATGAGCAGTTCTTC.